The TCR beta chain under discussion was sequenced for a study of blood T cell repertoires in COVID-19. The wider study: PBMCs, B-cell-depleted T cells, or T cells were the source of the cDNA or gDNA that made up the material.

The table came from immunoSEQ multiplex PCR; TCRdb's copy has only in-frame clones and leaves some out. The profile shows roughly 40,000 clones, around 84% of them singletons. The germline V gene has CDR1 SGHRS and CDR2 YFSETQ. V shed 1 base and J 2 bases; nucleotides not matched to a gene: 1. The CDR3 sequence is 15 residues long. Sample: peripheral blood. This TCR was recovered from a man between 70 and 80 years old with acute or convalescent COVID-19. J is TRBJ2-2 and V is TRBV5-1, with 8 bases that match TRBD2. This CDR3 is CASSLTSGNTGELFF. CDR3 in DNA: TGCGCCAGCAGCTTGACTAGCGGTAACACCGGGGAGCTGTTTTTT.